A single T cell receptor (beta chain) is shown here with its context. Its antigen remains unidentified. This sample was taken from a study of cytomegalovirus exposure and HLA in healthy donors. Whole-study results and caveats: An Asian-associated ancestry cluster reportedly showed fewer N-insertions than the roughly 700-donor mean in a later analysis. The classifier, whose performance was assessed in both the original and validation cohorts, reportedly diagnosed cytomegalovirus status with high specificity and sensitivity. Investigators reported under 200 TCR beta chains as tied to cytomegalovirus.

The CDR3 consists of 15 residues. The V segment lost 0 bases and the J segment 11 bases; nucleotides outside the gene matches: 12. Germline CDR1 reads LGHNA; CDR2 reads YSLEER. PCR primers comprised 60 Vbeta and 13 Jbeta primers. Clones were read by immunoSEQ multiplex PCR, and TCRdb kept only the in-frame ones, dropping some. Of roughly 120,000 clones listed, approximately 85% are singletons. Although they were nominally healthy when sampled, donors likely had unrecorded immune exposures. The sample was PBMCs. V is TRBV4-3 and J is TRBJ1-2; 7 bases agree with TRBD1. The receptor was derived from a male donor in good health and CMV-seropositive. CDR3 DNA sequence: TGCGCCAGCAGCCAAGAGGCCCGGGACAGCGGGAGGTACACCTTC. Translated: CASSQEARDSGRYTF.